This is a list of T cell receptor beta chains from one sample in a study of radiotherapy plus CTLA-4 blockade in lung cancer. Only in-frame clones appear in the TCRdb table, and some are missing; sequencing was by immunoSEQ multiplex PCR. Among about 36,000 clones listed, approximately 85% were seen once. This sample comprised peripheral blood, obtained from a patient treated with radiotherapy plus ipilimumab. The receptors were sampled from a human donor with non-small cell lung cancer who had stable disease on radiotherapy plus ipilimumab. Both conserved end residues are part of each CDR3. The D gene is left open where the match is weak. Size values are once, few and many counts, or a class for expanded clones, and some rows have none.

V gene	D gene	clone size	J gene	CDR3 protein	CDR3 DNA
TRBV28	NA	NA	TRBJ2-7	CASSLTGRTSYEQYF	TGTGCCAGCAGTTTGACCGGGAGAACTTCCTACGAGCAGTACTTC
TRBV7-2	TRBD2	once	TRBJ2-7	CASSPRTSGAYEQYF	TGTGCCAGCAGCCCCCGGACTAGCGGTGCCTACGAGCAGTACTTC
TRBV6-6	NA	NA	TRBJ2-3	CASSSSGSGMQYF	NA
TRBV4-1	TRBD2	NA	TRBJ2-7	CASSPGTSGRYEQYF	TGCGCCAGCAGCCCGGGGACTAGCGGGCGGTACGAGCAGTACTTC
TRBV28	TRBD2	NA	TRBJ2-3	CASSQSGSEDDTQYF	TGTGCCAGCAGTCAGAGCGGGAGTGAAGATGATACGCAGTATTTT
TRBV7-9	TRBD1	NA	TRBJ2-1	CASSLGQGAYEQFF	TGTGCCAGCAGCCTAGGACAGGGGGCCTATGAGCAGTTCTTC
TRBV30	NA	NA	TRBJ2-1	CAYTGRALYNEQFF	TGTGCCTATACAGGGAGGGCGCTCTACAATGAGCAGTTCTTC
TRBV9	NA	NA	TRBJ1-1	CASGGNSEAFF	TGTGCCAGCGGGGGGAACAGCGAAGCTTTCTTT
TRBV4-1	NA	NA	TRBJ2-6	CASSQAQSGANVLTF	TGCGCCAGCAGCCAAGCACAGTCTGGGGCCAACGTCCTGACTTTC
TRBV18	TRBD1	NA	TRBJ1-1	CASSPRQGFEAFF	TGTGCCAGCTCACCGCGACAGGGTTTTGAAGCTTTCTTT
TRBV5-1	NA	NA	TRBJ1-1	CASSFEPLNTEAFF	TGCGCCAGCAGCTTTGAGCCGCTGAACACTGAAGCTTTCTTT
TRBV27	TRBD2	few	TRBJ2-5	CASSIGARTSGRFKVGETQYF	TGTGCCAGCAGTATAGGCGCTCGGACTAGCGGGAGGTTTAAAGTGGGAGAGACCCAGTACTTC
TRBV6-1	TRBD1	NA	TRBJ2-7	CASSEGTGGTYEQYF	TGTGCCAGCAGTGAAGGGACAGGGGGCACTTACGAGCAGTACTTC
TRBV9	TRBD1	NA	TRBJ2-6	CASRGNRGRNPSANVLTF	TGTGCCAGCAGGGGGAACAGGGGGCGGAACCCGTCGGCCAACGTCCTGACTTTC
TRBV19	TRBD2	NA	TRBJ2-7	CASSPLLAGEDEQYF	TGTGCCAGTAGTCCACTACTAGCGGGAGAGGACGAGCAGTACTTC
TRBV4-2	NA	NA	TRBJ2-5	CASSPKSDSRETQYF	TGTGCCAGCAGCCCAAAGTCGGACAGCCGAGAGACCCAGTACTTC
TRBV13	NA	NA	TRBJ2-3	CASSLGASETQYF	TGTGCCAGCAGCTTGGGTGCCAGCGAAACGCAGTATTTT
TRBV4-3	NA	few	TRBJ2-3	CASSQGSPRDFTDTQYF	TGCGCCAGCAGCCAAGGGTCTCCGAGGGACTTCACAGATACGCAGTATTTT
TRBV7-2	TRBD2	NA	TRBJ2-7	CASSLHPGLAGPPSGEQYF	TGTGCCAGCAGCTTACATCCGGGACTAGCGGGGCCTCCATCCGGCGAGCAGTACTTC
TRBV30	NA	NA	TRBJ1-3	CAWAQGSGSGNTIYF	TGTGCCTGGGCTCAGGGGTCCGGATCTGGAAACACCATATATTTT
TRBV11-2	TRBD1	NA	TRBJ2-1	CASSRIQGSRGHEQFF	TGTGCCAGCAGCCGAATTCAGGGGAGCAGGGGGCATGAGCAGTTCTTC
TRBV28	NA	NA	TRBJ1-5	CASSTQHKDQPQHF	TGTGCCAGCAGTACACAACATAAAGATCAGCCCCAGCATTTT
TRBV11-2	NA	few	TRBJ1-4	CASSSGTANEKLFF	TGTGCCAGCAGCTCCGGGACTGCAAATGAAAAACTGTTTTTT
TRBV28	NA	NA	TRBJ2-7	CASSPRGGGDYEQYF	TGTGCCAGCAGCCCCCGCGGGGGCGGTGACTACGAGCAGTACTTC
TRBV6-5	TRBD1	few	TRBJ1-3	CASSSGQVLGNTIYF	TGTGCCAGCAGTTCCGGACAGGTTCTTGGAAACACCATATATTTT
TRBV19	TRBD2	NA	TRBJ2-7	CASSGTSGRIEQYF	TGTGCCAGTAGCGGGACTAGCGGGAGAATCGAGCAGTACTTC
TRBV5-1	NA	NA	TRBJ1-1	CASSLDRRQAFF	TGCGCCAGCAGCTTGGACAGAAGACAAGCTTTCTTT
TRBV2	TRBD2	NA	TRBJ2-1	CASSATSGPQTVF	TGTGCCAGCAGTGCCACTAGCGGGCCCCAGACGGTCTTC
TRBV4-3	NA	few	TRBJ2-3	CASSQDHTSRADTQYF	TGCGCCAGCAGCCAAGATCACACTAGCCGCGCAGATACGCAGTATTTT
TRBV7-2	NA	NA	TRBJ1-2	CASSPYGQGYGYTF	TGTGCCAGCAGCCCGTACGGTCAGGGGTACGGCTACACCTTC
TRBV9	TRBD2	NA	TRBJ2-6	CASSVGSGVESGANVLTF	TGTGCCAGCAGCGTTGGTAGCGGGGTGGAGTCTGGGGCCAACGTCCTGACTTTC
TRBV1	NA	NA	TRBJ2-6	CTSRDCGLAQSRANVLTF	TGCACCAGCAGGGACTGTGGTTTGGCACAAAGTCGGGCCAACGTCCTGACTTTC
TRBV19	NA	once	TRBJ2-5	CASSISSSVETQYF	TGTGCCAGTAGTATTTCTTCTAGCGTAGAGACCCAGTACTTC
TRBV27	NA	NA	TRBJ1-1	CASSFGVNAEAFF	TGTGCCAGCAGTTTCGGGGTGAACGCTGAAGCTTTCTTT
TRBV19	TRBD1	NA	TRBJ2-1	CASSIEPGQGDNEQFF	TGTGCCAGTAGTATAGAGCCGGGACAGGGGGACAATGAGCAGTTCTTC
TRBV4-3	TRBD1	NA	TRBJ2-3	CASSQVEGTGEFTDTQYF	TGCGCCAGCAGCCAAGTAGAGGGGACAGGGGAGTTCACAGATACGCAGTATTTT
TRBV18	NA	NA	TRBJ1-5	CASSPSIGGTNQPQHF	TGTGCCAGCTCACCAAGTATTGGGGGGACGAATCAGCCCCAGCATTTT
TRBV7-2	TRBD2	NA	TRBJ2-3	CASVAGGPEDTQYF	TGTGCCAGCGTGGCGGGAGGGCCGGAAGATACGCAGTATTTT
TRBV5-4	NA	NA	TRBJ2-7	CASSLAWAGNEQYF	TGTGCCAGCAGCTTGGCCTGGGCCGGGAACGAGCAGTACTTC
TRBV5-1	TRBD2	once	TRBJ2-5	CASSLASGKETQYF	TGCGCCAGCAGCTTGGCTAGCGGGAAGGAGACCCAGTACTTC
TRBV2	NA	once	TRBJ1-1	CASSESPNRATTEAFF	TGTGCCAGCAGTGAGTCGCCTAACAGGGCGACCACTGAAGCTTTCTTT
TRBV6-1	NA	few	TRBJ1-1	CASSGQEDTEAFF	TGTGCCAGCAGTGGACAGGAGGACACTGAAGCTTTCTTT